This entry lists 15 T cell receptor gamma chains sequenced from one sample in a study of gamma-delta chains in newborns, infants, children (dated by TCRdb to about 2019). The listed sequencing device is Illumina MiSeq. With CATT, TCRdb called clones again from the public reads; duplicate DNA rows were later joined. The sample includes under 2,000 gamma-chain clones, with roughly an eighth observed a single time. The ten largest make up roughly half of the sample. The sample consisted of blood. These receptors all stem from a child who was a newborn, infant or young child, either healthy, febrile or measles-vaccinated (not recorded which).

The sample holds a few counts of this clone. DNA of the CDR3: TGTGCCTTTAGGCAAGAGTTGGGCAAAAAAATCAAGGTATTT. Protein sequence: CAFRQELGKKIKVF. The rearrangement uses TRGV9 and TRGJP. Per germline, CDR1 GITISATS and CDR2 ISYDGTV (reference sequence). This CDR3 comprises 14 residues. Unmatched junction bases numbered 2, after V lost 10 bases and J lost 2 bases.

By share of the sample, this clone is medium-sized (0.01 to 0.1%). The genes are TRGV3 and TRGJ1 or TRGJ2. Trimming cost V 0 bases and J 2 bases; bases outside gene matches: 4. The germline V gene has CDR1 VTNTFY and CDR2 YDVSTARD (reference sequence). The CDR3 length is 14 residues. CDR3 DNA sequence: TGTGCCACCTGGGACAGGCCGTATTATTATAAGAAACTCTTT. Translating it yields CATWDRPYYYKKLF.

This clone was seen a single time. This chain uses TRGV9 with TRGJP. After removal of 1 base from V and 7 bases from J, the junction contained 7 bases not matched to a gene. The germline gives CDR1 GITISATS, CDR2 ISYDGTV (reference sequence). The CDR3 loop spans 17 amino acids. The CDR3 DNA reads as TGTGCCTTGTGGGAGGTTTCGAAGGAGTTGGGCAAAAAAATCAAGGTATTT. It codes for CALWEVSKELGKKIKVF.

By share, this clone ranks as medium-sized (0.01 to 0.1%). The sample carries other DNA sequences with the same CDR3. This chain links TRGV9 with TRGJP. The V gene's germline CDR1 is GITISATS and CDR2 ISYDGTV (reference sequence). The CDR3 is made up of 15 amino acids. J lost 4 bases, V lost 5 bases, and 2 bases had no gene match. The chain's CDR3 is CALWGQELGKKIKVF. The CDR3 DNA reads TGTGCCTTGTGGGGTCAAGAGTTGGGCAAAAAAATCAAGGTATTT.

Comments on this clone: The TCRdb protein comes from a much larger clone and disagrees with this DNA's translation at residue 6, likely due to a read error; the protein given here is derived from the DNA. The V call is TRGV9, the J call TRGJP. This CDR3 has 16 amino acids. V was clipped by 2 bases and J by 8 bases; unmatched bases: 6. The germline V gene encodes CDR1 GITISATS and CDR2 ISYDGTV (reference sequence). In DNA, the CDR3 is TGTGCCTTGTGGGAGGGGCTGAAGTTGGGCAAAAAAATCAAGGTATTT. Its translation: CALWEGLKLGKKIKVF.

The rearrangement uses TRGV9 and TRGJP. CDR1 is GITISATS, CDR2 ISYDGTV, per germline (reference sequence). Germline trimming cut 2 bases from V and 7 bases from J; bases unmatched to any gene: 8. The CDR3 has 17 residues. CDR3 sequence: CALWEAREELGKKIKVF. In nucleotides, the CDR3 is TGTGCCTTGTGGGAGGCGCGGGAGGAGTTGGGCAAAAAAATCAAGGTATTT.

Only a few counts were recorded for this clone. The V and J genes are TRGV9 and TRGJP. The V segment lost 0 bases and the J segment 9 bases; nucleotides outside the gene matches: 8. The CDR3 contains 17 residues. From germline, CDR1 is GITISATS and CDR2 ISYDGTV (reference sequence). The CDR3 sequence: CALWEVALGLGKKIKVF. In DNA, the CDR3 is TGTGCCTTGTGGGAGGTGGCCCTAGGGTTGGGCAAAAAAATCAAGGTATTT.

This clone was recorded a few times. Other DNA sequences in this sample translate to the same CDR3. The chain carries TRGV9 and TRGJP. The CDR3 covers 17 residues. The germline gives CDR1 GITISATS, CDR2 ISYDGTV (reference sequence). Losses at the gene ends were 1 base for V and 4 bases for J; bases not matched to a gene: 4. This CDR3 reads CALWEVLQELGKKIKVF. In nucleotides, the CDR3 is TGTGCCTTGTGGGAGGTCCTTCAAGAGTTGGGCAAAAAAATCAAGGTATTT.

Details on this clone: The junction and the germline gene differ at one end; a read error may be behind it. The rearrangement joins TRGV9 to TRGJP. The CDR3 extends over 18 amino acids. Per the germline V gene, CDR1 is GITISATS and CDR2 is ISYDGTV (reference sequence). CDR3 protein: CALWEGIMQELGKRIKVF. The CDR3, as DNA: TGTGCCTTGTGGGAGGGGATAATGCAAGAGTTGGGCAAAAGAATCAAGGTATTT.

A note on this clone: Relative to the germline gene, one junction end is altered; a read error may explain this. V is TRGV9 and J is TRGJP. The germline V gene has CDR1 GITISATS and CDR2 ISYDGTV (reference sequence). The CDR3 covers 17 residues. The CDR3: CTLWEVQDELGKKIKVF. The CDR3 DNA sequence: TGTACCTTGTGGGAGGTGCAGGATGAGTTGGGCAAAAAAATCAAGGTATTT.

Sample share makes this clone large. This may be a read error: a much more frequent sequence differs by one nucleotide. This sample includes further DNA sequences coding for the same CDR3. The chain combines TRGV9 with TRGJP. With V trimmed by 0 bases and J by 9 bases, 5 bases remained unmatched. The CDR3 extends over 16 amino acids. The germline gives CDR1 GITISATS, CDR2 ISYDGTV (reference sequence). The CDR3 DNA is TGTGCCTTGTGGGAGGTGCGGGGGTTGGGCAAAAAAATCAAGGTATTT. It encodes CALWEVRGLGKKIKVF.

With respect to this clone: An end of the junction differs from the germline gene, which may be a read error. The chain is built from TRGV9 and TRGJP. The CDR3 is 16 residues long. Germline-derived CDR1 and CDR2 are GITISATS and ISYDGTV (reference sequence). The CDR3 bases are TGTGCCTTGTGGGAGGTCCCAGAGTTGGGCAAAAAAATCGAGGTATTT. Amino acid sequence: CALWEVPELGKKIEVF.

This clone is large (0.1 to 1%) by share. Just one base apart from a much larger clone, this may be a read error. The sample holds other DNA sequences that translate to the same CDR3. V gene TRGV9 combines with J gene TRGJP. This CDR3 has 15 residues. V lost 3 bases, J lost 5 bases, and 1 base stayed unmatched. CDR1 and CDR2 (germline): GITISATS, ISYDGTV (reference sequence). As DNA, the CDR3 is TGTGCCTTGTGGGAGAAAGAGTTGGGCAAAAAAATCAAGGTATTT. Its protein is CALWEKELGKKIKVF.

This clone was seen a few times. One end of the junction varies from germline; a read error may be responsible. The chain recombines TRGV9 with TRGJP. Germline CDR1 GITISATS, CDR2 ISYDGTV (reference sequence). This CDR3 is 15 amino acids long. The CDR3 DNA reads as TGTGCCTTGTGGGAGGAAGTATTGGGCAAAAAAGTCAAGGTATTT. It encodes CALWEEVLGKKVKVF.

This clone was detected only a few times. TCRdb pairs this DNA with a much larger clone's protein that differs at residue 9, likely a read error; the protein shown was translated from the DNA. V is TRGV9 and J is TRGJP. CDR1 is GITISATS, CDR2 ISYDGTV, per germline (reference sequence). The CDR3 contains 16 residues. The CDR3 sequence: CALWGLKESGKKIKVF. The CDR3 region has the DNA TGTGCCTTGTGGGGACTGAAAGAGTCGGGCAAAAAAATCAAGGTATTT.